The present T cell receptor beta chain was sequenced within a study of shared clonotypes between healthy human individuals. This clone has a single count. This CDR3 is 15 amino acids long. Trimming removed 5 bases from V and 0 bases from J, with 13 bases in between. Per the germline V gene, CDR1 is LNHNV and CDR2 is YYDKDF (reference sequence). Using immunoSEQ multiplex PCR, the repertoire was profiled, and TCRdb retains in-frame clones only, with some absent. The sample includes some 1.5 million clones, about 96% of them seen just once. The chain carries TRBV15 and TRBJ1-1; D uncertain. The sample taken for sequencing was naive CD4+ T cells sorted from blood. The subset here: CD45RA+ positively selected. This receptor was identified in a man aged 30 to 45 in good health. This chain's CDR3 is CATSPGGRLNTEAFF. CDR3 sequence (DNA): TGTGCCACCAGCCCAGGCGGACGGTTGAACACTGAAGCTTTCTTT.